The 12 T cell receptor beta chains below come from one sample, sequenced in a study of cytomegalovirus exposure and HLA in healthy donors. PCR employed 60 Vbeta and 13 Jbeta primers. Clones were read by immunoSEQ multiplex PCR, and TCRdb kept only the in-frame ones, dropping some. Here the sample spans 100,000 to 150,000 clones, approximately 75% being singletons. Sequencing used PBMCs. Every receptor here comes from a man aged 25 to 45 in good health and CMV-seronegative.

The chain links TRBV7-2 to TRBJ2-5, with D tentatively TRBD1 (6 bases). Germline V gene lookup returns CDR1 SGHTA and CDR2 FQGNSA. The CDR3 has 17 amino acids. V was clipped by 0 bases and J by 4 bases, with 18 bases between them. The CDR3 nucleotides are TGTGCCAGCAGCTTAGCTGGAAGGTTAACAGGGCGAGAGACCCAGTACTTC. Its translation is CASSLAGRLTGRETQYF.

The chain links TRBV29-1 to TRBJ2-1, with TRBD1 identical over 8 bases. The ends lost 2 bases at V and 6 bases at J; junction bases unmatched: 3. The CDR3 covers 13 residues. Germline V gene lookup returns CDR1 SQVTM and CDR2 ANQGSEA. CDR3 sequence reads: CSVEPTGGNEQFF. As DNA, the CDR3 is TGCAGCGTTGAACCAACAGGGGGCAATGAGCAGTTCTTC.

This chain connects TRBV4-3 to TRBJ2-3; no clear D. The CDR3 is made up of 16 amino acids. V lost 1 base and J lost 0, with 11 bases in between. Looked up from germline, CDR1 is LGHNA and CDR2 is YSLEER. The CDR3 region is CASSQGHQYSTDTQYF. CDR3 sequence (DNA): TGCGCCAGCAGCCAAGGGCACCAGTATAGCACAGATACGCAGTATTTT.

This rearrangement joins TRBV7-9 to TRBJ2-1; the match to TRBD2 covers 8 bases. V lost 2 bases to trimming and J lost 4 bases; unmatched junction nucleotides: 16. Germline CDR1 SEHNR, CDR2 FQNEAQ (reference sequence). The CDR3 extends over 19 amino acids. CDR3 nucleotides: TGTGCCAGCAGCTTATTTAACTGGGTCCGGGGGGGGAGTTACAATGAGCAGTTCTTC. This translates into CASSLFNWVRGGSYNEQFF.

This chain's CDR3 is CASSNGAGYVLTF. In DNA form, the CDR3 reads TGTGCCAGTTCAAACGGGGCGGGGTACGTCCTGACTTTC. This chain links TRBV19 with TRBJ2-6; D may be TRBD2 (6 bases). V was clipped by 8 bases and J by 11 bases, with 16 bases between them. Germline CDR1 reads LNHDA; CDR2 reads SQIVND (reference sequence). The CDR3 spans 13 residues. Full variable domain (remainder filled in from reference TRBV19 and TRBJ2-6): DGGITQSPKYLFRKEGQNVTLSCEQNLNHDAMYWYRQDPGQGLRLIYYSQIVNDFQKGDIAEGYSVSREKKESFPLTVTSAQKNPTAFYLCASSNGAGYVLTFGAGSRLTVL.

This clone was picked up a small number of times. The chain is built from TRBV4-1 and TRBJ1-2; 10 nucleotides align to TRBD1. The junction had 7 bases not matched to a gene; V was cut back by 2 bases and J by 7 bases. CDR1 and CDR2 from the germline V gene are MGHRA and YSYEKL. There are 15 residues in the CDR3. The CDR3 reads CASSQPRQGAVGYTF. CDR3 coding DNA: TGCGCCAGCAGCCAACCTCGACAGGGGGCTGTTGGCTACACCTTC.

The chain carries TRBV11-2 and TRBJ1-6; 8 bases map to TRBD1. This CDR3 region has 16 residues. With 7 bases clipped from V and 5 bases from J, the junction kept 10 bases outside the gene matches. CDR1 and CDR2 from the germline V gene are SGHAT and FQNNGV. CDR3 in amino acids: CASKTGGLLNNSPLHF. CDR3 in DNA: TGTGCCAGCAAAACAGGGGGTCTTCTAAATAATTCACCCCTCCACTTT.

The chain uses TRBV18 and TRBJ2-2; 8 bases fit TRBD1. The CDR3 runs 16 residues. CDR1 and CDR2 from the germline V gene are KGHSH and LQKENI. Trimming cost V 2 bases and J 2 bases; bases outside gene matches: 4. The CDR3 coding sequence is TGTGCCAGCTCACCAGGGCAGGGGGCCAACACCGGGGAGCTGTTTTTT. This sequence encodes CASSPGQGANTGELFF.

With regard to this clone: At one end, the junction sequence differs from germline, possibly due to a read error. The chain employs TRBV7-8 and TRBJ1-2; D remains ambiguous. The CDR3 is 13 amino acids. Germline V lookup: CDR1 SGHVS, CDR2 FQNEAQ. The CDR3 DNA reads as TGTGCCAGCAGCTTTGGAGGGAACTATGGCTGCACCTTC. Protein sequence: CASSFGGNYGCTF.

The chain has TRBV5-1 and TRBJ1-1; possible D gene TRBD1, 6 bases. Trimming took off 4 bases at V and 0 bases at J, with 13 bases between the two ends. The V gene's germline CDR1 is SGHRS and CDR2 YFSETQ. This CDR3 contains 15 residues. CDR3 amino acids: CASSPADRVNTEAFF. CDR3 DNA sequence: TGCGCCAGCAGCCCCGCGGACAGAGTGAACACTGAAGCTTTCTTT.

This chain connects TRBV5-4 to TRBJ2-7; D is perhaps TRBD2 (5 bases). Germline V gene sequence: CDR1 SGHNT, CDR2 YYREEE (reference sequence). CDR3 length: 13 residues. V was trimmed by 4 bases and J by 6 bases, leaving 14 bases between them. The CDR3 protein is CASSPSRAAEQYF. In DNA, the CDR3 is TGTGCCAGCAGCCCCTCGAGGGCCGCCGAGCAGTACTTC.

The genes are TRBV27 and TRBJ1-2, with D tentatively TRBD1 (5 bases). V was trimmed by 6 bases and J by 0 bases, leaving 8 bases between them. Per the germline V gene, CDR1 is MNHEY and CDR2 is SMNVEV (reference sequence). The CDR3 is 13 amino acids. The CDR3 spells CASSLGPNYGYTF. CDR3 DNA: TGTGCCAGCAGCTTGGGGCCTAACTATGGCTACACCTTC.